One and the same sample provided the 11 T cell receptor beta chains below, sequenced in a study of CD4+ T cells in melanoma. Some clones are missing from TCRdb's copy, which holds only in-frame ones; the method was immunoSEQ multiplex PCR. This table has fewer than 55,000 clones, 89% appearing once. Sequenced input: peripheral blood. The receptors here all came from a human donor with melanoma.

The V and J genes are TRBV29-1 and TRBJ2-3; TRBD1 matches at 7 bases. CDR3 length equals 14 residues. Trimming cost V 4 bases and J 2 bases; bases outside gene matches: 6. Looked up from germline, CDR1 is SQVTM and CDR2 is ANQGSEA. The CDR3 loop is CSVATGLYTDTQYF. The CDR3, as DNA: TGCAGCGTTGCGACAGGGCTATACACAGATACGCAGTATTTT.

This clone has a single count. The J gene is TRBJ1-5, the V gene TRBV10-2; 7 nucleotides line up with TRBD1. The CDR3 has 15 residues. With V trimmed by 2 bases and J by 5 bases, 6 bases remained unmatched. The germline gives CDR1 WSHSY, CDR2 SAAADI. The CDR3 sequence: CASSELGGEHQPQHF. CDR3 DNA: TGCGCCAGCAGTGAGCTAGGGGGCGAACATCAGCCCCAGCATTTT.

V gene TRBV4-1 combines with J gene TRBJ1-6; D unclear. Germline CDR1 and CDR2: MGHRA and YSYEKL. The CDR3 has 14 amino acids. V was cut by 2 bases and J by 7 bases, with 9 bases left in between. Written as DNA, the CDR3 is TGCGCCAGCAGCCAACAGAGCCCCAATTCACCCCTCCACTTT. As protein: CASSQQSPNSPLHF.

The chain combines TRBV6-1 with TRBJ2-7, with 11 bases lining up with TRBD1. Germline V CDR1 and CDR2: MNHNS, SASEGT. The CDR3 spans 15 residues. After removal of 3 bases from V and 3 bases from J, the junction contained 4 bases not matched to a gene. CDR3 in amino acids: CASSDPGQGDYEQYF. The CDR3 DNA reads TGTGCCAGCAGTGATCCGGGACAGGGGGACTACGAGCAGTACTTC.

The chain employs TRBV7-2 and TRBJ2-3; 8 bases are shared with TRBD1. V trimming: 1 base; J trimming: 8 bases; junction bases outside the gene matches: 8. The CDR3 sequence is 15 residues long. Germline CDR1 is SGHTA and CDR2 is FQGNSA. The CDR3 bases are TGTGCCAGCAGCTTAGAAGGGACAGGTTCATTTACGCAGTATTTT. Encoded protein: CASSLEGTGSFTQYF.

The V call is TRBV6-4, the J call TRBJ1-5; possible D gene TRBD1, 6 bases. Germline CDR1 reads MRHNA; CDR2 reads SNTAGT. This CDR3 has 13 amino acids. Trimming took 6 bases from V and 3 from J, leaving 9 bases between them. CDR3 in amino acids: CASSGTPNQPQHF. Written as DNA, the CDR3 is TGTGCCAGCAGCGGGACACCCAATCAGCCCCAGCATTTT.

This sequence joins TRBV9 and TRBJ1-5; D gene ambiguous. The CDR3 spans 15 residues. Germline V gene lookup returns CDR1 SGDLS and CDR2 YYNGEE. The V end was cut by 3 bases, the J end by 2 bases, with 12 bases between. CDR3 DNA: TGTGCCAGCAGCGGTAGACCCGAGGGCAATCAGCCCCAGCATTTT. Translation gives CASSGRPEGNQPQHF.

The rearrangement uses TRBV6-5 and TRBJ2-3; TRBD2 matches at 8 bases. With V trimmed by 2 bases and J by 3 bases, 4 bases remained unmatched. CDR1 is MNHEY, CDR2 SVGAGI, per germline. This CDR3 is built from 15 residues. The chain's CDR3 is CASSYSGGITDTQYF. DNA for the CDR3: TGTGCCAGCAGTTACAGCGGGGGTATTACAGATACGCAGTATTTT.

V usage is TRBV28 and J usage is TRBJ2-1, with TRBD2 matching over 8 bases. V gave up 5 bases and J gave up 13 bases; unmatched junction bases: 10. Germline CDR1 MDHEN, CDR2 SYDVKM. The CDR3 runs to 13 residues. The CDR3 nucleotides are TGTGCCAGCAGTCCTCCGGGGGGGCCCTTTCAGTTCTTC. Translation: CASSPPGGPFQFF.

The V and J genes are TRBV10-3 and TRBJ1-4; 8 positions match TRBD1. This CDR3 region has 13 residues. With V trimmed by 11 bases and J by 6 bases, 8 bases remained unmatched. CDR1 and CDR2 from the germline V gene are ENHRY and SYGVKD. The CDR3 DNA reads TGTGCCTCCACGACAGGGGCGGATGAAAAACTGTTTTTT. It specifies CASTTGADEKLFF.

The rearrangement joins TRBV18 to TRBJ2-7; TRBD1 is a possible D gene (6 bases). The CDR3 has 12 residues. Germline V gene lookup returns CDR1 KGHSH and CDR2 LQKENI. Trimming removed 6 bases at V and 5 bases at J, with 11 bases between. CDR3 sequence reads: CASSTGWDEQYF. CDR3 nucleotides: TGTGCCAGCTCTACAGGGTGGGACGAGCAGTACTTC.